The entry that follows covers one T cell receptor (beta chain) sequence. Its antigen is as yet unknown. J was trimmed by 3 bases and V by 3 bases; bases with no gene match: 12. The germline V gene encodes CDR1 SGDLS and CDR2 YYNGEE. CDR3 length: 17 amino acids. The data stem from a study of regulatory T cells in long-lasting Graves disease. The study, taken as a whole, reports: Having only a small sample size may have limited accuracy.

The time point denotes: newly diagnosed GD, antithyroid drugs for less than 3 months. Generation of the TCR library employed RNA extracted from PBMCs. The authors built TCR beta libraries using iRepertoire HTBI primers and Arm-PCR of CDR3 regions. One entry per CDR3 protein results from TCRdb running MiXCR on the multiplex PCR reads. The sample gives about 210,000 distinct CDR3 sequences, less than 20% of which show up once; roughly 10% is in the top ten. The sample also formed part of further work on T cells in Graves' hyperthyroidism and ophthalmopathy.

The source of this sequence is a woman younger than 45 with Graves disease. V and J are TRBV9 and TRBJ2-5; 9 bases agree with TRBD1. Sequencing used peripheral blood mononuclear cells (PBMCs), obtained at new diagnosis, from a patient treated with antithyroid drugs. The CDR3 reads CASSGGTGTGREETQYF. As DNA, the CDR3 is TGTGCCAGCAGCGGAGGGACCGGGACAGGGAGAGAAGAGACCCAGTACTTC.